This TCR beta chain was profiled in a study of blood T cell repertoires in COVID-19. As for the study in general: Collection of acute and convalescent COVID-19 samples took place in the United States, Italy and Spain.

Source study methods: By means of reference gene primer amplification, nucleated cell counts were estimated. Some clones are missing from TCRdb's copy, which holds only in-frame ones; the method was immunoSEQ multiplex PCR. From that table come the V and J calls and clone size; the DNA was used to work out D and trimming. In the table there are 200,000 or so clones, approximately 86% of which are singletons. Sequencing input: peripheral blood. This receptor was obtained from a man in his fifties or sixties with acute or convalescent COVID-19.

DNA of the CDR3: TGTGCCAGCAGCGTAACCCAGGGGGCGGTTGGAAACACCATATATTTT. Its protein product is CASSVTQGAVGNTIYF. The J gene is TRBJ1-3, the V gene TRBV9; 8 nucleotides align to TRBD1. J gave up 3 bases and V 1 base, and 6 bases lay outside the gene matches. This CDR3 comprises 16 residues. Germline assignment: CDR1 SGDLS and CDR2 YYNGEE.